This T cell receptor beta chain is from a study of blood T cell repertoires in COVID-19. About the research overall: Sites across the United States, Italy and Spain contributed samples from acute and convalescent COVID-19.

The CDR3 consists of 15 residues. V was cut by 5 bases and J by 2 bases, with 15 bases left in between. Germline V gene sequence: CDR1 SGHTA, CDR2 FQGNSA. Generated by immunoSEQ multiplex PCR, the TCRdb table keeps only in-frame clones and is missing some. The data show roughly 73,000 clones, roughly 70% seen once. The sequence was obtained from a man in his 70s with acute or convalescent COVID-19. The specimen sequenced was peripheral blood. The gene calls are TRBV7-2 and TRBJ1-2; D not certain. In DNA form, the CDR3 reads TGTGCCAGCAGCCTGACAAGTGCCCTCAACTATGGCTACACCTTC. It is translated as CASSLTSALNYGYTF.